This T cell receptor (beta chain) was sequenced during a study of early T cells in non-severe SARS-CoV-2 infection. Study-level information: Sequencing targeted bulk RNA from unsorted whole blood, leaving chains unpaired.

Study-level points and caveats: Matching against VDJdb likely underestimated virus-specific expansions, favoring anti-spike CD8.

This clonotype was seen many times. Its antigen is unknown. TCRdb reanalysed the 5' RACE reads using MiXCR and keeps one entry per CDR3 protein. The sample yields more than 65,000 distinct CDR3 sequences, about 13% seen once. Sequences were obtained from whole blood. This TCR was recovered from an adult who was a healthcare worker with PCR-confirmed SARS-CoV-2 infection or an uninfected control (not recorded which).

The CDR3 coding sequence is TGCAGTGCTTCCATACTGGACAGGCCCTACGAGCAGTACTTC. It encodes CSASILDRPYEQYF. The chain carries TRBV20-1 and TRBJ2-7; 7 bases line up with TRBD1. V lost 5 bases, J lost 2 bases, and 9 bases stayed unmatched. The CDR3 runs to 14 residues. CDR1 DFQATT and CDR2 SNEGSKA come from the germline V gene (reference sequence).